This T cell receptor beta chain is from a study of blood T cell repertoires in COVID-19. Assay used: immunoSEQ multiplex PCR; TCRdb lists only in-frame clones, some missing. The sample includes approximately 250,000 clones, about 89% of them seen just once. The germline V and J ends were trimmed by 3 bases and 5 bases, with 13 bases remaining between them. The CDR3 spans 14 residues. CDR1 and CDR2 (germline): SGDLS, YYNGEE. This TCR came from a woman in her twenties or thirties who had recovered from COVID-19. Sequenced sample: PBMCs or T cells enriched from blood (not recorded which). The chain links TRBV9 to TRBJ2-3, with a tentative D call TRBD2 (6 bases). DNA of the CDR3: TGTGCCAGCAGCGCCAGGGACTCCCGAGATACGCAGTATTTT. This encodes CASSARDSRDTQYF.